What follows is one T cell receptor (beta chain) and its context. The data belong to a study of blood T cell repertoires in COVID-19. Study-wide context: Italy, Spain and the United States were the sources of the convalescent and acute COVID-19 samples.

CDR3 length: 14 amino acids. J was trimmed by 7 bases and V by 7 bases; bases with no gene match: 10. Germline loops: CDR1 SGHRS, CDR2 YFSETQ. Assay: immunoSEQ multiplex PCR; the TCRdb copy retains only in-frame clones and omits some. The sample lists 74,000 or so clones; approximately 92% were seen once. The sequence derives from a man aged 45 to 65 with active COVID-19. The chain has TRBV5-1 and TRBJ2-1; 8 bases agree with TRBD1. Sequencing was carried out using peripheral blood. CDR3 amino acids: CASAGQGANNEQFF. The CDR3 bases are TGCGCCAGCGCCGGGCAGGGGGCGAATAATGAGCAGTTCTTC.